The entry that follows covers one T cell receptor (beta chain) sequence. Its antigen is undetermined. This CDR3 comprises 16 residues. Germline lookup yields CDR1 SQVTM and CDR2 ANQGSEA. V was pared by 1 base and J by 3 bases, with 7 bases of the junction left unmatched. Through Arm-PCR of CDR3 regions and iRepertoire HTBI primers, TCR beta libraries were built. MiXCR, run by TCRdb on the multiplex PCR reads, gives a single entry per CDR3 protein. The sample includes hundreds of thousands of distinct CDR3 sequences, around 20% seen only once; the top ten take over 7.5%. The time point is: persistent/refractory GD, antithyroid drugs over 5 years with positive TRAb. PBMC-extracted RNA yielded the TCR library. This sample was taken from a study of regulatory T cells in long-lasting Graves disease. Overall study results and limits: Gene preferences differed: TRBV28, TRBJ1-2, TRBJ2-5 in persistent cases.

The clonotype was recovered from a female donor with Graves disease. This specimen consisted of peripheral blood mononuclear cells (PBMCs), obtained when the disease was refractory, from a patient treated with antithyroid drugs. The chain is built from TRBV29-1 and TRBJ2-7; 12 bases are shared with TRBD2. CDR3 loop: CSVEAQTSGRDYEQYF. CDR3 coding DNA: TGCAGCGTTGAAGCCCAGACTAGCGGGAGAGACTACGAGCAGTACTTC.